This is a list of T cell receptor beta chains from one sample in a study of blood T cells in healthy people across ages. Each CDR3 protein is one row after TCRdb ran MiXCR on the 5' RACE reads. The data contain about 1.5 million distinct CDR3 sequences, less than 45% of them singletons. Sequencing input: blood. Receptor source: a woman between 18 and 29 years old in good health. Both conserved end residues are part of each CDR3. Each record gives: J gene, D gene, clone size, V gene, CDR3 protein, CDR3 DNA. D genes are given only for firm matches. Clone size, where shown, is once, few, many, or a class for clones that have expanded.

J gene: TRBJ1-6
D gene: TRBD1
clone size: .
V gene: TRBV12-3/TRBV12-4
CDR3 protein: CASSSLQGNSPLHF
CDR3 DNA: TGTGCCAGCAGTTCTTTACAGGGGAATTCACCCCTCCACTTT

J gene: TRBJ2-1
D gene: .
clone size: few
V gene: TRBV7-2
CDR3 protein: CASSLAGSLNEQFF
CDR3 DNA: TGTGCCAGCAGCTTAGCGGGGAGTCTCAATGAGCAGTTCTTC

J gene: TRBJ1-1
D gene: .
clone size: .
V gene: TRBV7-9
CDR3 protein: CASRLTRNTEAFF
CDR3 DNA: TGTGCCAGCAGACTTACACGTAACACTGAAGCTTTCTTT

J gene: TRBJ2-3
D gene: .
clone size: few
V gene: TRBV29-1
CDR3 protein: CSAPGLPTDTQYF
CDR3 DNA: TGCAGCGCTCCGGGACTGCCCACAGATACGCAGTATTTT

J gene: TRBJ2-7
D gene: .
clone size: .
V gene: TRBV27
CDR3 protein: CASSSHRIVGEGSYEQYF
CDR3 DNA: TGTGCCAGCAGTTCCCATCGGATCGTGGGGGAAGGGTCCTACGAGCAGTACTTC

J gene: TRBJ2-1
D gene: .
clone size: few
V gene: TRBV15
CDR3 protein: CATSREYGGLHNEQFF
CDR3 DNA: TGTGCCACCAGCAGAGAGTACGGTGGTTTACACAATGAGCAGTTCTTC

J gene: TRBJ1-5
D gene: .
clone size: many
V gene: TRBV27
CDR3 protein: CASSLAVNQPQHF
CDR3 DNA: TGTGCCAGCAGCTTAGCCGTCAATCAGCCCCAGCATTTT

J gene: TRBJ2-7
D gene: .
clone size: few
V gene: TRBV20-1
CDR3 protein: CSARGSSTHERAYEQYF
CDR3 DNA: TGCAGTGCTAGAGGATCATCCACACACGAGAGAGCCTACGAGCAGTACTTC

J gene: TRBJ1-1
D gene: TRBD1
clone size: .
V gene: TRBV7-2
CDR3 protein: CASSLQGARMTEAFF
CDR3 DNA: TGTGCCAGCAGCTTACAGGGGGCGCGGATGACTGAAGCTTTCTTT

J gene: TRBJ1-1
D gene: .
clone size: .
V gene: TRBV15
CDR3 protein: CATCGGVMNTEAFF
CDR3 DNA: TGTGCCACCTGCGGAGGGGTTATGAACACTGAAGCTTTCTTT

J gene: TRBJ2-1
D gene: .
clone size: few
V gene: TRBV29-1
CDR3 protein: CSVTRNEQFF
CDR3 DNA: TGCAGCGTTACTAGGAATGAGCAGTTCTTC

J gene: TRBJ1-6
D gene: .
clone size: few
V gene: TRBV6-5
CDR3 protein: CASSYSDASDNSPLHF
CDR3 DNA: TGTGCCAGCAGTTACAGTGATGCTTCAGACAATTCACCCCTCCACTTT

J gene: TRBJ1-5
D gene: .
clone size: few
V gene: TRBV13
CDR3 protein: CASSQQEPQHF
CDR3 DNA: TGTGCCAGCAGCCAGCAGGAGCCCCAGCATTTT

J gene: TRBJ2-5
D gene: TRBD2
clone size: .
V gene: TRBV2
CDR3 protein: CASSELSGGTQETQYF
CDR3 DNA: TGTGCCAGCAGTGAATTGAGCGGGGGGACCCAAGAGACCCAGTACTTC

J gene: TRBJ2-5
D gene: .
clone size: .
V gene: TRBV6-2/TRBV6-3
CDR3 protein: CASSPGRALYNEQYF
CDR3 DNA: TGTGCCAGCAGTCCAGGGCGGGCCCTCTACAATGAGCAGTACTTC

J gene: TRBJ2-7
D gene: .
clone size: .
V gene: TRBV29-1
CDR3 protein: CSVAVDSPYEQYF
CDR3 DNA: TGCAGCGTTGCTGTGGACAGCCCCTACGAGCAGTACTTC

J gene: TRBJ1-2
D gene: .
clone size: few
V gene: TRBV11-2
CDR3 protein: CASSLQPDVNYGYTF
CDR3 DNA: TGTGCCAGCAGCTTACAACCAGACGTTAACTATGGCTACACCTTC

J gene: TRBJ2-5
D gene: .
clone size: .
V gene: TRBV7-3
CDR3 protein: CASSPLGRLSYNEQYF
CDR3 DNA: TGTGCCAGCAGCCCTCTCGGACGGCTATCCTACAATGAGCAGTACTTC

J gene: TRBJ1-4
D gene: .
clone size: .
V gene: TRBV3-1
CDR3 protein: CASSQSHEKLFF
CDR3 DNA: TGTGCCAGCAGCCAATCTCATGAAAAACTGTTTTTT

J gene: TRBJ2-3
D gene: TRBD2
clone size: .
V gene: TRBV6-2/TRBV6-3
CDR3 protein: CASSRDYTITDTQYF
CDR3 DNA: TGTGCCAGCAGCAGGGACTATACTATCACAGATACGCAGTATTTT

J gene: TRBJ2-7
D gene: .
clone size: .
V gene: TRBV24-1
CDR3 protein: CATRDSRTSYEQYF
CDR3 DNA: TGTGCCACCAGGGATTCTAGGACAAGCTACGAGCAGTACTTC

J gene: TRBJ1-5
D gene: .
clone size: few
V gene: TRBV4-2
CDR3 protein: CASSQVENLSNQPQHF
CDR3 DNA: TGTGCCAGCAGCCAAGTCGAGAATCTTAGCAATCAGCCCCAGCATTTT

J gene: TRBJ2-1
D gene: .
clone size: few
V gene: TRBV12-5
CDR3 protein: CASGFRLPNEQFF
CDR3 DNA: TGTGCTAGTGGTTTTCGACTACCCAATGAGCAGTTCTTC

J gene: TRBJ1-4
D gene: .
clone size: .
V gene: TRBV12-3/TRBV12-4
CDR3 protein: CASSRQALEKLFF
CDR3 DNA: TGTGCCAGCAGCCGACAGGCTCTTGAAAAACTGTTTTTT

J gene: TRBJ2-5
D gene: .
clone size: .
V gene: TRBV9
CDR3 protein: CASSAGTGKGETQYF
CDR3 DNA: TGTGCCAGCAGCGCAGGTACCGGGAAAGGGGAGACCCAGTACTTC

J gene: TRBJ2-7
D gene: TRBD1
clone size: few
V gene: TRBV6-5
CDR3 protein: CASSYLSGTDSYEQYF
CDR3 DNA: TGTGCCAGCAGTTACTTATCGGGGACAGACTCCTACGAGCAGTACTTC

J gene: TRBJ1-5
D gene: .
clone size: few
V gene: TRBV2
CDR3 protein: CASRAAESNQPQHF
CDR3 DNA: TGTGCCAGCAGAGCAGCTGAGAGCAATCAGCCCCAGCATTTT

J gene: TRBJ2-7
D gene: .
clone size: .
V gene: TRBV28
CDR3 protein: CASSLSVWRVYEQYF
CDR3 DNA: TGTGCCAGCAGTTTATCTGTGTGGCGAGTCTACGAGCAGTACTTC

J gene: TRBJ2-1
D gene: .
clone size: .
V gene: TRBV29-1
CDR3 protein: CSVVGRIWETQFF
CDR3 DNA: TGCAGCGTTGTTGGGAGGATATGGGAGACCCAGTTCTTC

J gene: TRBJ2-1
D gene: TRBD2
clone size: few
V gene: TRBV7-2
CDR3 protein: CASSLTSGRANEQFF
CDR3 DNA: TGTGCCAGCAGTCTAACTAGCGGGAGGGCAAATGAGCAGTTCTTC

J gene: TRBJ2-5
D gene: TRBD2
clone size: many
V gene: TRBV29-1
CDR3 protein: CSVASGNQETQYF
CDR3 DNA: TGCAGCGTTGCTAGCGGGAACCAAGAGACCCAGTACTTC

J gene: TRBJ1-1
D gene: TRBD1
clone size: .
V gene: TRBV7-9
CDR3 protein: CASKRTGGTTEAFF
CDR3 DNA: TGTGCCAGCAAAAGGACAGGGGGGACCACTGAAGCTTTCTTT

J gene: TRBJ2-5
D gene: .
clone size: few
V gene: TRBV2
CDR3 protein: CASRNSGTSGRTQYF
CDR3 DNA: TGTGCCAGCAGGAATTCCGGGACGTCCGGGAGGACCCAGTACTTC

J gene: TRBJ2-1
D gene: .
clone size: few
V gene: TRBV20-1
CDR3 protein: CSLVGGRVNEQFF
CDR3 DNA: TGCAGTCTAGTCGGGGGTCGAGTCAATGAGCAGTTCTTC

J gene: TRBJ2-5
D gene: TRBD2
clone size: .
V gene: TRBV12-3/TRBV12-4
CDR3 protein: CASRPSGPYNEQYF
CDR3 DNA: TGTGCCAGCAGACCTAGCGGGCCTTACAATGAGCAGTACTTC

J gene: TRBJ1-6
D gene: TRBD1
clone size: few
V gene: TRBV7-2
CDR3 protein: CASSLANRGNNSPLHF
CDR3 DNA: TGTGCCAGCAGCTTAGCAAACAGGGGGAATAATTCACCCCTCCACTTT

J gene: TRBJ2-7
D gene: TRBD1
clone size: .
V gene: TRBV20-1
CDR3 protein: CSAQTGFGYEQYF
CDR3 DNA: TGCAGTGCTCAGACAGGGTTTGGCTACGAGCAGTACTTC

J gene: TRBJ1-2
D gene: .
clone size: few
V gene: TRBV6-2/TRBV6-3
CDR3 protein: CASRSTGIVYGYTF
CDR3 DNA: TGTGCCAGCAGGTCGACAGGAATAGTCTATGGCTACACCTTC

J gene: TRBJ1-4
D gene: .
clone size: few
V gene: TRBV3-1
CDR3 protein: CASSQVFRGRSNEKLFF
CDR3 DNA: TGTGCCAGCAGCCAAGTTTTCCGGGGTCGATCTAATGAAAAACTGTTTTTT

J gene: TRBJ2-1
D gene: TRBD2
clone size: few
V gene: TRBV7-2
CDR3 protein: CASSLDGRATEQFF
CDR3 DNA: TGTGCCAGCAGCTTAGACGGGAGGGCCACTGAGCAGTTCTTC

J gene: TRBJ2-1
D gene: TRBD2
clone size: .
V gene: TRBV25-1
CDR3 protein: CASSVGGLAGLEQFF
CDR3 DNA: TGTGCCAGCAGTGTAGGGGGACTAGCGGGACTTGAGCAGTTCTTC

J gene: TRBJ1-6
D gene: .
clone size: .
V gene: TRBV25-1
CDR3 protein: CASSGGPRLSPLHF
CDR3 DNA: TGTGCCAGCAGTGGGGGACCAAGATTATCACCCCTCCACTTT

J gene: TRBJ1-2
D gene: TRBD1
clone size: .
V gene: TRBV3-1
CDR3 protein: CASSQEDVNRGRRGYTF
CDR3 DNA: TGTGCCAGCAGCCAAGAGGACGTTAACAGGGGAAGGAGGGGCTACACCTTC

J gene: TRBJ2-1
D gene: .
clone size: many
V gene: TRBV27
CDR3 protein: CASSLSNYNEQFF
CDR3 DNA: TGTGCCAGCAGCCTCAGTAATTACAATGAGCAGTTCTTC

J gene: TRBJ1-2
D gene: .
clone size: .
V gene: TRBV12-3/TRBV12-4
CDR3 protein: CANSLWAGTGYTF
CDR3 DNA: TGTGCCAACAGTTTATGGGCAGGGACCGGCTACACCTTC

J gene: TRBJ2-3
D gene: TRBD2
clone size: .
V gene: TRBV20-1
CDR3 protein: CSARDSGGTTDTQYF
CDR3 DNA: TGCAGTGCTAGAGATAGCGGGGGGACAACAGATACGCAGTATTTT

J gene: TRBJ2-5
D gene: .
clone size: many
V gene: TRBV16
CDR3 protein: CASSQGRIQETQYF
CDR3 DNA: TGTGCCAGCAGCCAAGGGAGGATCCAAGAGACCCAGTACTTC

J gene: TRBJ1-2
D gene: .
clone size: few
V gene: TRBV6-5
CDR3 protein: CASTRQYGYGYTF
CDR3 DNA: TGTGCCAGCACAAGGCAGTACGGCTATGGCTACACCTTC

J gene: TRBJ2-3
D gene: .
clone size: .
V gene: TRBV12-3/TRBV12-4
CDR3 protein: CASSSGIPAYTDTQYF
CDR3 DNA: TGTGCCAGCAGTTCAGGGATACCCGCCTACACAGATACGCAGTATTTT

J gene: TRBJ1-2
D gene: .
clone size: few
V gene: TRBV14
CDR3 protein: CASSRYYGYTF
CDR3 DNA: TGTGCCAGCAGCCGCTACTATGGCTACACCTTC

J gene: TRBJ1-5
D gene: .
clone size: .
V gene: TRBV6-2/TRBV6-3
CDR3 protein: CASSVLGGFEQPQHF
CDR3 DNA: TGTGCCAGCAGTGTACTGGGGGGGTTTGAGCAGCCCCAGCATTTT

J gene: TRBJ2-5
D gene: TRBD1
clone size: .
V gene: TRBV6-1
CDR3 protein: CASSKTGDDEQYF
CDR3 DNA: TGTGCCAGCAGTAAGACAGGGGACGATGAGCAGTACTTC

J gene: TRBJ2-7
D gene: TRBD1
clone size: few
V gene: TRBV25-1
CDR3 protein: CASSDSGQGAIYEQYF
CDR3 DNA: TGTGCCAGCAGTGATTCCGGACAGGGGGCAATCTACGAGCAGTACTTC

J gene: TRBJ2-7
D gene: TRBD2
clone size: .
V gene: TRBV5-1
CDR3 protein: CASSSGLGLIYEQYF
CDR3 DNA: TGCGCCAGCAGCTCTGGACTAGGACTGATCTACGAGCAGTACTTC